A selection of T cell receptor beta chains follows, all from one sample in a study of cytomegalovirus exposure and HLA in healthy donors. The assay was immunoSEQ multiplex PCR, and TCRdb's table has in-frame clones only and misses some. This sample carries under 250,000 clones, 65% to 80% of them seen once, and the ten largest clones take 4.4%. Material: PBMCs. The receptor set was obtained from a woman aged 25 to 39 in good health and CMV-seropositive. The CDR3 runs from the conserved cysteine through the conserved F or W. Each record gives: CDR3 protein, V gene.

CDR3aa: CAISDPPGQELATQYF
v_gene: TRBV10-3

CDR3aa: CASSLEWSYSNYGYTF
v_gene: TRBV7-2

CDR3aa: CASSWDSGVYGYTF
v_gene: TRBV5-4

CDR3aa: CASSATRTAVRTEAFF
v_gene: TRBV19

CDR3aa: CASTQVDSGSTGELFF
v_gene: TRBV7-9

CDR3aa: CSVGAGDDQPQHF
v_gene: TRBV29-1

CDR3aa: CASSLRGSGNTIYF
v_gene: TRBV5-6

CDR3aa: CASSPEGNYGYTF
v_gene: TRBV7-6

CDR3aa: CASSLRAGGSGQETQYF
v_gene: TRBV11-3

CDR3aa: CASSSGQGKQYF
v_gene: TRBV11-3

CDR3aa: CASTPTVLAKNIQYF
v_gene: TRBV19